This section outlines one TCR beta chain sequence together with its context. This sample stems from a study of T cells after somatic rescue of genetic block. This CDR3 is built from 15 residues. V shed 4 bases, J shed 9 bases, and the junction held 11 bases outside the gene matches. Germline CDR1 reads MNHNS; CDR2 reads SASEGT. Profiled with immunoSEQ multiplex PCR; TCRdb holds only in-frame clones, not every one. The sample has tens of thousands of clones, about 90% seen once. This clonotype was obtained from a man in his forties or fifties. The sample taken for sequencing was peripheral blood mononuclear cells (PBMCs). The rearrangement links TRBV6-1 to TRBJ2-1, with 8 bases fitting TRBD1. The CDR3 region is CASSAPDRVGLEQFF. The CDR3 DNA follows: TGTGCCAGCAGTGCCCCGGACAGGGTTGGTCTTGAGCAGTTCTTC.